The entry below describes one T cell receptor (beta chain). Germline CDR1 and CDR2: MGHRA and YSYEKL. Trimming left V 4 bases short and J 4 bases short, with 8 bases between. The CDR3 extends over 13 amino acids. These data come from a study of blood T cell repertoires in COVID-19. In Seattle, patients joined the study during active infection and were tracked longitudinally. As processed by the authors: Reference gene primer amplification gave estimated nucleated cell counts. Measured with immunoSEQ multiplex PCR; TCRdb has only the in-frame clones, and not every one. V, J and clone size were drawn from that table, and D and trimming were deduced from the DNA. The table shows about 340,000 clones, with 75% to 90% occurring only once.

The rearrangement links TRBV4-1 to TRBJ1-5; perhaps TRBD1 as D (5 bases). The sample was peripheral blood. This TCR was recovered from an older woman with COVID-19, enrolled during active disease. CDR3 amino acids: CASSPDSNQPQHF. The CDR3 DNA follows: TGCGCCAGCAGCCCAGACAGTAATCAGCCCCAGCATTTT.